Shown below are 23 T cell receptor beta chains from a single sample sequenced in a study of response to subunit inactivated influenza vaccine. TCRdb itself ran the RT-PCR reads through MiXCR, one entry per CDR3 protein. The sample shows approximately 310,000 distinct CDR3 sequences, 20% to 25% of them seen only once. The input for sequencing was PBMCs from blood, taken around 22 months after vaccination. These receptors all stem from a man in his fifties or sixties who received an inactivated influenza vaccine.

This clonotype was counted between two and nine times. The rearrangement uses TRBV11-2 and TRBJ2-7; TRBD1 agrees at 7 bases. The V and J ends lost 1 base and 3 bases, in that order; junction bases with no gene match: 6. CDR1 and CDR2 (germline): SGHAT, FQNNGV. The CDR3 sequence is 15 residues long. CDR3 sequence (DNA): TGTGCCAGCAGCTTAGTGTACAGGGGCGGCTACGAGCAGTACTTC. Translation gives CASSLVYRGGYEQYF.

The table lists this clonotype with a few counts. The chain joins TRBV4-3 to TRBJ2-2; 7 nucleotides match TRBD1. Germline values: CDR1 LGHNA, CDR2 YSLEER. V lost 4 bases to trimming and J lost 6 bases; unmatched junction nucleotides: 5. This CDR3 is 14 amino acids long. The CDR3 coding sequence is TGCGCCAGCAGCCTGACAGGGTCGGCCGGGGAGCTGTTTTTT. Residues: CASSLTGSAGELFF.

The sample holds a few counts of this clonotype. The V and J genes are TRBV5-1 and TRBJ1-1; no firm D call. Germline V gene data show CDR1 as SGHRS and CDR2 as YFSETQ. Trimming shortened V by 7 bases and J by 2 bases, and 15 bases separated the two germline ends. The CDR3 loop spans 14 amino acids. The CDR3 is CASFGQDANTEAFF. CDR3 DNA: TGCGCCAGCTTCGGGCAAGACGCTAACACTGAAGCTTTCTTT.

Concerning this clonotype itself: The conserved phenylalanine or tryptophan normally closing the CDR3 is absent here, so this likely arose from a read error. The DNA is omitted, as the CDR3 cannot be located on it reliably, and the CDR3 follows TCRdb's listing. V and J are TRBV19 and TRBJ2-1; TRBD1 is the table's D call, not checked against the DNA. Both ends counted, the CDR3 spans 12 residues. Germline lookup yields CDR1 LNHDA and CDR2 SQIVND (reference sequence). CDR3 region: CASSMPLGSPRL.

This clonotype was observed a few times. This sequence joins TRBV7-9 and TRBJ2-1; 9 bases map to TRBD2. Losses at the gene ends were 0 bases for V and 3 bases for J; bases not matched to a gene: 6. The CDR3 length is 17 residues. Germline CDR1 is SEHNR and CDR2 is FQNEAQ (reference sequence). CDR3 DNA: TGTGCCAGCAGCTTAGCCCTGACTAGCGGAATCTACAATGAGCAGTTCTTC. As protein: CASSLALTSGIYNEQFF.

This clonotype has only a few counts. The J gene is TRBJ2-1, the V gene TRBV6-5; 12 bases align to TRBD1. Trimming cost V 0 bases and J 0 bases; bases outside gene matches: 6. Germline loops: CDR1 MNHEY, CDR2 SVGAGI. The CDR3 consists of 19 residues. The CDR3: CASSYSMGTGGFSYNEQFF. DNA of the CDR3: TGTGCCAGCAGTTACTCCATGGGGACAGGGGGCTTCTCCTACAATGAGCAGTTCTTC.

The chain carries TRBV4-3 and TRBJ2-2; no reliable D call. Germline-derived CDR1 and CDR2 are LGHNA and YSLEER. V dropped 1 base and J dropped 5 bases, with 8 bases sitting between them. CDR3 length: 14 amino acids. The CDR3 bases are TGCGCCAGCAGCCAAGGGCCAAAAACCGGGGAGCTGTTTTTT. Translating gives CASSQGPKTGELFF.

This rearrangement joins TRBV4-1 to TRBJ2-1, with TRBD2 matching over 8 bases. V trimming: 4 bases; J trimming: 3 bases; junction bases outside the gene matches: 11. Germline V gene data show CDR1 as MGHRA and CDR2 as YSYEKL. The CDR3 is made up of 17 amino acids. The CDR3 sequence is CASSPRGGSGDYNEQFF. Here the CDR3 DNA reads TGCGCCAGCAGCCCCCGAGGGGGTAGCGGGGACTACAATGAGCAGTTCTTC.

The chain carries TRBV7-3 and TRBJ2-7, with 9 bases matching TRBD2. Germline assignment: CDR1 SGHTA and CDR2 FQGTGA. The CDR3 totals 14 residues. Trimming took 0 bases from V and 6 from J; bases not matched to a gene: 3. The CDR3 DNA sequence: TGTGCCAGCAGCTTAACGGGCGGGAGGGCCGAGCAGTACTTC. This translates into CASSLTGGRAEQYF.

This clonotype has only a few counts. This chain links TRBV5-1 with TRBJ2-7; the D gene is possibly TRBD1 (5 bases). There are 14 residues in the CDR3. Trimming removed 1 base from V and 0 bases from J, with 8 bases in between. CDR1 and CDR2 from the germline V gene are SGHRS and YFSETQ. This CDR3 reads CASSLNRNSYEQYF. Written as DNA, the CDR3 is TGCGCCAGCAGCTTGAACAGGAACTCCTACGAGCAGTACTTC.

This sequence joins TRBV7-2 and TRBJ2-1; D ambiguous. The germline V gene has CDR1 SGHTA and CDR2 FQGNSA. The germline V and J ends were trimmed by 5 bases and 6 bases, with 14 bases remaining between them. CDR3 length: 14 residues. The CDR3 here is CASSRSADLNEQFF. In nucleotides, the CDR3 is TGTGCCAGCAGCCGCAGTGCCGATCTCAATGAGCAGTTCTTC. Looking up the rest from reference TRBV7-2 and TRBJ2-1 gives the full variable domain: GAGVSQSPSNKVTEKGKDVELRCDPISGHTALYWYRQSLGQGLEFLIYFQGNSAPDKSGLPSDRFSAERTGGSVSTLTIQRTQQEDSAVYLCASSRSADLNEQFFGPGTRLTVL.

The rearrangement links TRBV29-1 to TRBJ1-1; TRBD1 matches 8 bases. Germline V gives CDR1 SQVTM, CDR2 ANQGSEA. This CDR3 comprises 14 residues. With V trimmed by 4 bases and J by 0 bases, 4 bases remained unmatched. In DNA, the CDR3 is TGCAGCGTTGGAAGGACAGGGCTGAACACTGAAGCTTTCTTT. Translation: CSVGRTGLNTEAFF.

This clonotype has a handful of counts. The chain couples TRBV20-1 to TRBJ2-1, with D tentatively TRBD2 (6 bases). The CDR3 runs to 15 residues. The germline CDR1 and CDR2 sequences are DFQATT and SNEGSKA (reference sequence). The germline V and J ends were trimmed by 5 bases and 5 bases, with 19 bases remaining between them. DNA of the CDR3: TGCAGTGCTCGGGATCCGGGGGTGGGCCACAATGAGCAGTTCTTC. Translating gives CSARDPGVGHNEQFF.

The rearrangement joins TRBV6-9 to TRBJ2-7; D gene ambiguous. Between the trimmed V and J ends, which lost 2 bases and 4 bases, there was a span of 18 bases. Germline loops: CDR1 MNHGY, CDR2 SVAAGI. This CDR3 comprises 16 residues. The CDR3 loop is CASSYKIGQEKYEQYF. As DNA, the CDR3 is TGTGCCAGCAGTTATAAAATCGGCCAGGAGAAATACGAGCAGTACTTC.

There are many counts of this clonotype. This chain's CDR3 is CATGQGTATNEKLFF. As DNA, the CDR3 is TGTGCCACCGGACAGGGGACCGCAACTAATGAAAAACTGTTTTTT. The chain employs TRBV25-1 and TRBJ1-4; 9 nucleotides align to TRBD1. The V and J ends lost 10 bases and 0 bases, in that order; junction bases with no gene match: 6. The CDR3 is 15 amino acids. CDR1 and CDR2 (germline): MGHDK, SYGVNS.

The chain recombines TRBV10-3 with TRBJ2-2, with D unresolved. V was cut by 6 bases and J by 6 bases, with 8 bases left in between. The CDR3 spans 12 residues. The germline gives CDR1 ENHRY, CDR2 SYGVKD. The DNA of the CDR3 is TGTGCCATCAGGCTTCTTTCCGGGGAGCTGTTTTTT. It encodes CAIRLLSGELFF.

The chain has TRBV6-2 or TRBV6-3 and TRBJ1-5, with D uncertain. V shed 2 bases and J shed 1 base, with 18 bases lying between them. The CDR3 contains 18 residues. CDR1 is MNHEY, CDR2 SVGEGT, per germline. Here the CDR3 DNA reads TGTGCCAGCAGTTACGACAACGTAATGGCAGGCAGCAATCAGCCCCAGCATTTT. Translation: CASSYDNVMAGSNQPQHF.

The chain's CDR3 is CASSLGPGTDGNTIYF. DNA for the CDR3: TGTGCCAGCAGCTTGGGCCCGGGGACAGACGGAAACACCATATATTTT. The chain joins TRBV7-2 to TRBJ1-3; 7 nucleotides align to TRBD1. The V gene's germline CDR1 is SGHTA and CDR2 FQGNSA. V shed 3 bases and J 4 bases; nucleotides not matched to a gene: 9. This CDR3 is 16 amino acids long.

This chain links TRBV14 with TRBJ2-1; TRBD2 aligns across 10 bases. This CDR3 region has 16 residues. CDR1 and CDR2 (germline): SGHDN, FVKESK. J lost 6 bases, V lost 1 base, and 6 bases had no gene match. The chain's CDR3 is CASSQASGRSGNEQFF. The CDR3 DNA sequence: TGTGCCAGCAGCCAAGCTAGCGGGAGATCCGGCAATGAGCAGTTCTTC.

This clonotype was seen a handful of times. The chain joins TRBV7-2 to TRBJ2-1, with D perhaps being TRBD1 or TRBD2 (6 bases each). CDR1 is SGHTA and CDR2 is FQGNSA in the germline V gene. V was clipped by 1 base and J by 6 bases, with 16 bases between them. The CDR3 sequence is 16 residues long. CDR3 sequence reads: CASSLVGGSTVNEQFF. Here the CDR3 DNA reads TGTGCCAGCAGCTTAGTAGGGGGGAGTACCGTCAATGAGCAGTTCTTC.

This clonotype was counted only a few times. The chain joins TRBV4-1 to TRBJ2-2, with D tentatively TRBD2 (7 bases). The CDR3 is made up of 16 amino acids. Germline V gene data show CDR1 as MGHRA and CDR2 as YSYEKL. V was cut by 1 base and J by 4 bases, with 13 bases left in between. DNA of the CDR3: TGCGCCAGCAGCCAAGCCGGGGGGCCTCGCACCGGGGAGCTGTTTTTT. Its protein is CASSQAGGPRTGELFF.

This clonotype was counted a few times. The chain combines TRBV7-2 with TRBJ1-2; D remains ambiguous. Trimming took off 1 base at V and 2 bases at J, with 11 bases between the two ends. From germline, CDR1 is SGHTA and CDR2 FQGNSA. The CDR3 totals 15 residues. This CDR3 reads CASSLGGGPNYGYTF. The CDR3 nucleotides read TGTGCCAGCAGCTTAGGAGGAGGCCCAAACTATGGCTACACCTTC.

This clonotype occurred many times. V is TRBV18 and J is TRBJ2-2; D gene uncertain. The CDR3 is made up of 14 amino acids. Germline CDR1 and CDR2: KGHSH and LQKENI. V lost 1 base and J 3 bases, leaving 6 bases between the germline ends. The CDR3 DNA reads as TGTGCCAGCTCACCACGTCCATACACCGGGGAGCTGTTTTTT. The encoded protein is CASSPRPYTGELFF.